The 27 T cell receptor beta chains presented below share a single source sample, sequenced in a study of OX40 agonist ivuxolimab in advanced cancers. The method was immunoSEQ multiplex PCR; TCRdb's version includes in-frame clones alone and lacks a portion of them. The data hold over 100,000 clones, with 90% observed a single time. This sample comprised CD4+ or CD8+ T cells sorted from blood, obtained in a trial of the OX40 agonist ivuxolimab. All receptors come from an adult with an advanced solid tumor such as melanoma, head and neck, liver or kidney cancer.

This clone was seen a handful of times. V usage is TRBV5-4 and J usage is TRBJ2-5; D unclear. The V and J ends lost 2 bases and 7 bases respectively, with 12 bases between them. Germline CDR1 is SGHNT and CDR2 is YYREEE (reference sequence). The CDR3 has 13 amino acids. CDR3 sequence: CASSLMDEGTQYF. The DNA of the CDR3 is TGTGCCAGCAGCTTAATGGATGAAGGGACCCAGTACTTC. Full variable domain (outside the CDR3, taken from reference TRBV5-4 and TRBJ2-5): ETGVTQSPTHLIKTRGQQVTLRCSSQSGHNTVSWYQQALGQGPQFIFQYYREEENGRGNFPPRFSGLQFPNYSSELNVNALELDDSALYLCASSLMDEGTQYFGPGTRLLVL.

Here the CDR3 DNA reads TGTGCCACCATAAACGACCCGAACACCGGGGAGCTGTTTTTT. This gives the protein CATINDPNTGELFF. V gene TRBV15 combines with J gene TRBJ2-2; unclear D gene. Germline V gene lookup returns CDR1 LNHNV and CDR2 YYDKDF (reference sequence). With 7 bases removed from V and 0 bases from J, the gap between germline ends came to 9 bases. CDR3 size: 14 residues. Full variable domain (missing parts from reference TRBV15 and TRBJ2-2): DAMVIQNPRYQVTQFGKPVTLSCSQTLNHNVMYWYQQKSSQAPKLLFHYYDKDFNNEADTPDNFQSRRPNTSFCFLDIRSPGLGDTAMYLCATINDPNTGELFFGEGSRLTVL.

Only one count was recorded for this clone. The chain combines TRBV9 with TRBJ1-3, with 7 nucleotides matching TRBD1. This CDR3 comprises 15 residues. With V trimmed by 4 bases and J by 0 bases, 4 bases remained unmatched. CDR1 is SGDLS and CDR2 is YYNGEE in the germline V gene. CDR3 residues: CASSTWDSSGNTIYF. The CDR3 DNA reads TGTGCCAGCAGCACCTGGGACAGCTCTGGAAACACCATATATTTT. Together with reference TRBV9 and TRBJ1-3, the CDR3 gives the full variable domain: DSGVTQTPKHLITATGQRVTLRCSPRSGDLSVYWYQQSLDQGLQFLIQYYNGEERAKGNILERFSAQQFPDLHSELNLSSLELGDSALYFCASSTWDSSGNTIYFGEGSWLTVV.

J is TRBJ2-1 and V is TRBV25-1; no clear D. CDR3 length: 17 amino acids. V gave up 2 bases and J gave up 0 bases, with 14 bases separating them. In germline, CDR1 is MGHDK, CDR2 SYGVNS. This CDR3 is CASSEMPRAGSYNEQFF. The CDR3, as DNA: TGTGCCAGCAGTGAAATGCCTAGGGCCGGCTCCTACAATGAGCAGTTCTTC.

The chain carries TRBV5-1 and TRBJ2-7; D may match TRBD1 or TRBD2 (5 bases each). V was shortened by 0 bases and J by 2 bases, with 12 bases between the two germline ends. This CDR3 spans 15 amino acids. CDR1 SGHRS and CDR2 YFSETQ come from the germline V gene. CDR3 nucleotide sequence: TGCGCCAGCAGCTTGGCCGGGACGGCCACCTACGAGCAGTACTTC. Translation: CASSLAGTATYEQYF.

CDR3 residues: CASSSGTGLNEQFF. The CDR3 coding sequence is TGTGCCAGCAGCTCTGGGACAGGGTTGAATGAGCAGTTCTTC. The gene calls are TRBV7-6 and TRBJ2-1; 9 bases are shared with TRBD1. This CDR3 is built from 14 residues. The V segment lost 4 bases and the J segment 7 bases; nucleotides outside the gene matches: 5. Germline V gene lookup returns CDR1 SGHVS and CDR2 FNYEAQ.

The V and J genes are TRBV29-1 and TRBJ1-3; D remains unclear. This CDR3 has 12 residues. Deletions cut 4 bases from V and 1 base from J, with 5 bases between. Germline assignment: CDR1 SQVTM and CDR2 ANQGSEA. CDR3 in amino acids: CSVVQSGNTIYF. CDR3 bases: TGCAGCGTTGTACAGTCTGGAAACACCATATATTTT.

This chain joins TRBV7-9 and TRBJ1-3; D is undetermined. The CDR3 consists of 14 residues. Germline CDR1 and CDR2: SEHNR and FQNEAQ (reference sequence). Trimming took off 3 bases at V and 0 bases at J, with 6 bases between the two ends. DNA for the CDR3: TGTGCCAGCAGCTTTTCCGTCTCTGGAAACACCATATATTTT. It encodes CASSFSVSGNTIYF.

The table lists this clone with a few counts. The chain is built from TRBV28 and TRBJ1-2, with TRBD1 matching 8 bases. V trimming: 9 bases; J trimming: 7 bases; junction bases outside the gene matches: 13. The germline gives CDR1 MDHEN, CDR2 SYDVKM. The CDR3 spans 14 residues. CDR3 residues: CASSIPGQEIGYTF. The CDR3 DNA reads TGTGCCAGTAGTATACCGGGACAGGAGATTGGCTACACCTTC.

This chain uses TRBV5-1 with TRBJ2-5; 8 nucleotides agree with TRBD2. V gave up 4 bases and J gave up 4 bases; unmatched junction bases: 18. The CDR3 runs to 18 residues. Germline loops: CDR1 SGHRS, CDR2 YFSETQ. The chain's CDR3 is CASSDPTGPGGPLETQYF. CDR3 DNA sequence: TGCGCCAGCAGCGACCCCACTGGGCCGGGAGGGCCTTTAGAGACCCAGTACTTC.

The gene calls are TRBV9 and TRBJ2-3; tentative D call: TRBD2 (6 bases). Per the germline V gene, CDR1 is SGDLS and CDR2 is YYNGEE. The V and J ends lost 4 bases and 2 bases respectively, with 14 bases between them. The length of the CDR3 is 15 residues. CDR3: CASSPGWGVTDTQYF. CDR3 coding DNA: TGTGCCAGCAGCCCAGGATGGGGGGTCACAGATACGCAGTATTTT.

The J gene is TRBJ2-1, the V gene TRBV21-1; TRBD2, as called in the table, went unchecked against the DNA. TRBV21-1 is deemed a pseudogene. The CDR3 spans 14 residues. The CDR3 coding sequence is TGTGCCAGCAGCAAACGGGGACTAGCGAAGGAGCAGTTCTTC. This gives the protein CASSKRGLAKEQFF.

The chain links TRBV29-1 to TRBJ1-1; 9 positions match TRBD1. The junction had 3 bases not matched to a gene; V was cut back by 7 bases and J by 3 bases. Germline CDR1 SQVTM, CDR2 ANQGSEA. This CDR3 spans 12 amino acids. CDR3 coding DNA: TGCAGCGCTAGACAGGGGGACACTGAAGCTTTCTTT. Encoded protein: CSARQGDTEAFF.

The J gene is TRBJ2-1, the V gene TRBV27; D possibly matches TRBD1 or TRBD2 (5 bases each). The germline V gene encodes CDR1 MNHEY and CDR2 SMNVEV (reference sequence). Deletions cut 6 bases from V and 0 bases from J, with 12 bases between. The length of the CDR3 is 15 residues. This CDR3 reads CASSRWDGSYNEQFF. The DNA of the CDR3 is TGTGCCAGCAGCCGTTGGGACGGCTCCTACAATGAGCAGTTCTTC.

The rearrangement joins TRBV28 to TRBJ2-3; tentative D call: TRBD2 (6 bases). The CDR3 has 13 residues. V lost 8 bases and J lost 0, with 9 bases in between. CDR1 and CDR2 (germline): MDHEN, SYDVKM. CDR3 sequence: CASGAGSTDTQYF. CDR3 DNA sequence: TGTGCCAGCGGGGCGGGGAGCACAGATACGCAGTATTTT.

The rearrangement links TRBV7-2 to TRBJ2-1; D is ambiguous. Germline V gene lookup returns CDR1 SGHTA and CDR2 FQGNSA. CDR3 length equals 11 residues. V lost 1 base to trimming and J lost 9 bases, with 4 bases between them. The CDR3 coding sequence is TGTGCCAGCAGCTTAGAATTTGAGCAGTTCTTC. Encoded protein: CASSLEFEQFF.

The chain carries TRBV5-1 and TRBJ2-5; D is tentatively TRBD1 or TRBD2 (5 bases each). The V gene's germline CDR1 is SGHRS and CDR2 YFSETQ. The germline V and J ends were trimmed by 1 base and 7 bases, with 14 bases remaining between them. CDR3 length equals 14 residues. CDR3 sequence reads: CASSLLGGIGTQYF. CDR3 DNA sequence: TGCGCCAGCAGCTTGCTTGGGGGAATCGGGACCCAGTACTTC.

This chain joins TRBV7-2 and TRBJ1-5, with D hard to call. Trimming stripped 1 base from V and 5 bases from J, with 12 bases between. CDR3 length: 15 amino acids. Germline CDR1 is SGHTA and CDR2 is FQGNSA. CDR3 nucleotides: TGTGCCAGCAGCTTAGGGGGTCGCCCGGATCAGCCCCAGCATTTT. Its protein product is CASSLGGRPDQPQHF.

The CDR3 spells CASTTDSFHEQYF. The CDR3 DNA is TGCGCCAGCACAACTGACAGTTTCCACGAGCAGTACTTC. The genes are TRBV5-1 and TRBJ2-7, with TRBD1 as a possible D gene (5 bases). V lost 6 bases, J lost 5 bases, and 15 bases lay in between. Germline V gene sequence: CDR1 SGHRS, CDR2 YFSETQ. This CDR3 region has 13 residues.

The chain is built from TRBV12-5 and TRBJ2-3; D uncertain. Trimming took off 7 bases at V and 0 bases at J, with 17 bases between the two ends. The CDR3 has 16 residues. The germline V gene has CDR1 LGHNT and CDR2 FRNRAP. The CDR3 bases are TGTGCTAGTGACGACACCGGTTACACTAGCACAGATACGCAGTATTTT. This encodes CASDDTGYTSTDTQYF.

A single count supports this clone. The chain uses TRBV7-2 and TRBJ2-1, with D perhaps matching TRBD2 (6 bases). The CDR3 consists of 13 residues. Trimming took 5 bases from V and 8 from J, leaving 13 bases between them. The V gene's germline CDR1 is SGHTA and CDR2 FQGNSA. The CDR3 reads CASSPYGGYEQFF. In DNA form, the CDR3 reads TGTGCCAGCAGCCCCTACGGGGGTTATGAGCAGTTCTTC.

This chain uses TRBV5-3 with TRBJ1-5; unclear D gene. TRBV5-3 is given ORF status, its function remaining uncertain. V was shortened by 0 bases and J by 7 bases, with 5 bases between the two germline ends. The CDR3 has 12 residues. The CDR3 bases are TGTGCCAGAAGCTTGGTGGGACAGCCCCAGCATTTT. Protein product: CARSLVGQPQHF.

The CDR3 region is CASSLGDRVNTEAFF. The CDR3 nucleotides read TGTGCCAGCAGCTTGGGGGACAGGGTGAACACTGAAGCTTTCTTT. This sequence joins TRBV5-4 and TRBJ1-1; 9 positions agree with TRBD1. V trimming: 0 bases; J trimming: 0 bases; junction bases outside the gene matches: 0. Per the germline V gene, CDR1 is SGHNT and CDR2 is YYREEE (reference sequence). The length of the CDR3 is 15 residues.

CDR3 amino acids: CASWTGTGYFHGYTF. The CDR3 DNA follows: TGTGCCAGCTGGACCGGGACAGGGTATTTCCATGGCTACACCTTC. The V and J genes are TRBV6-4 and TRBJ1-2; 9 bases fit TRBD1. J lost 6 bases, V lost 8 bases, and 13 bases had no gene match. This CDR3 spans 15 amino acids. Germline V gene sequence: CDR1 MRHNA, CDR2 SNTAGT.

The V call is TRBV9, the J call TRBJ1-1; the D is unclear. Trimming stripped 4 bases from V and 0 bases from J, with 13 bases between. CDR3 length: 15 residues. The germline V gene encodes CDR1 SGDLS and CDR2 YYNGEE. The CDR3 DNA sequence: TGTGCCAGCAGCCTCACCCCGGCCGTGAACACTGAAGCTTTCTTT. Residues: CASSLTPAVNTEAFF.

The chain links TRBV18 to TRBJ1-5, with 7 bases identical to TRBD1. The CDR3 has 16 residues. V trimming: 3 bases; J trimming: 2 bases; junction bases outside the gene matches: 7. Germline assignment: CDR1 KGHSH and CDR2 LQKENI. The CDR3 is CASSPAGTAGNQPQHF. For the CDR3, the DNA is TGTGCCAGCTCACCCGCCGGGACAGCAGGCAATCAGCCCCAGCATTTT. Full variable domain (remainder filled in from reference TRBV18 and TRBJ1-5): NAGVMQNPRHLVRRRGQEARLRCSPMKGHSHVYWYRQLPEEGLKFMVYLQKENIIDESGMPKERFSAEFPKEGPSILRIQQVVRGDSAAYFCASSPAGTAGNQPQHFGDGTRLSIL.

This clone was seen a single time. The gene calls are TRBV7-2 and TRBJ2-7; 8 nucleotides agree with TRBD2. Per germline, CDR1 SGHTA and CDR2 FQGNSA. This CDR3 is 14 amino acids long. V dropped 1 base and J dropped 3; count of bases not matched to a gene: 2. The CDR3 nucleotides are TGTGCCAGCAGCTTAGGACTAGCGCTCTACGAGCAGTACTTC. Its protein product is CASSLGLALYEQYF.